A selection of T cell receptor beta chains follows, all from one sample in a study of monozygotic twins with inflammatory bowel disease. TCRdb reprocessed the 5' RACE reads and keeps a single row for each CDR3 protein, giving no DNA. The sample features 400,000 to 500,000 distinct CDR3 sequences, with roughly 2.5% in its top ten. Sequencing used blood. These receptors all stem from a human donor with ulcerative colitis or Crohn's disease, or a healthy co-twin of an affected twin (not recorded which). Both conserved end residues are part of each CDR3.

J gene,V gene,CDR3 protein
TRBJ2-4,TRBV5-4,CASSSGLHQNIQYF
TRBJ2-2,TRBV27,CASSLGRQLNTGELFF
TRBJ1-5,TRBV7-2,CASSPSGRYQPQHF
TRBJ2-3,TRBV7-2,CASSLVPDRDTDTQYF
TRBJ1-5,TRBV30,CAWSVGNPYSNQPQHF
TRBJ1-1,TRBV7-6,CASSLGLGNGNTEAFF
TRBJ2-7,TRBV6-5,CASSYSSPVRLASFSEQYF
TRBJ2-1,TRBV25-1,CASSDRLRDNEQFF
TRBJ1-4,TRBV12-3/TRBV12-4,CASSLWGGEKLFF
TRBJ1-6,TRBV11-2,CASSPRGTGNSPLHF
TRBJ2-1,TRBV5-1,CASSLIQGSSYNEQFF
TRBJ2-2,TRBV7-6,CASSLEAGGVNTGELFF
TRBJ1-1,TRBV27,CASRTGTENTEAFF
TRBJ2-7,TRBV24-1,CATSDFRRLPYEQYF
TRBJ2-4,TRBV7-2,CASSPEMGGAKNIQYF
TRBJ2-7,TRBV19,CATTEQGAVEQYF
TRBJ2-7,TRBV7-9,CASRQEYEQYF
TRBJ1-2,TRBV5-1,CASSWDRGQGGYTF
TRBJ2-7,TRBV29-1,CSVVDPLRQNGLYEQYF
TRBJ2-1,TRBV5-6,CASSPTPSGYNEQFF
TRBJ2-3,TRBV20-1,CSAKLAGRGDTQYF
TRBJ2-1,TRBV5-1,CASSLGAGGRGEQFF
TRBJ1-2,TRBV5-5,CASSLAWGDGYTF
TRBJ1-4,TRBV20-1,CSAPDRGGWKLFF
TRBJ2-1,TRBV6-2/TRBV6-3,CASKSGDYNEQFF
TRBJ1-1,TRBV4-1,CASSQDPQGDSEAFF
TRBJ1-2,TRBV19,CASSPLSGNNNYGYTF
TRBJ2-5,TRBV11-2,CASSTGHLQETQYF
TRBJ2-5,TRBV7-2,CASTVIWTGGTQYF
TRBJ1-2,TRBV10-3,CANALGEGYGYTF
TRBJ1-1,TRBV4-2,CASSQVKGNTEAFF
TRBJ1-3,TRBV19,CASCLGTGGNTIYF
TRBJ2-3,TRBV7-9,CASSWVAGGPSDTQYF
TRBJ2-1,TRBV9,CASSPQLAGADNEQFF
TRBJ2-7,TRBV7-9,CASSLVGDYYEQYF
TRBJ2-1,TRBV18,CASSPKTSGSYNEQFF
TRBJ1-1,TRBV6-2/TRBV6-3,CASRRTGQARGLTEAFF
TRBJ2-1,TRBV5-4,CASSSKGSSYNEQFF
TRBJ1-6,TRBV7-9,CASSSPPGDSYNSPLHF
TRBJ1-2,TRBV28,CASSFGGTHYGYTF
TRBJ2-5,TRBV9,CASSVEGSGGRQETQYF
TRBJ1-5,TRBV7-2,CASSQWGRVGQPQHF
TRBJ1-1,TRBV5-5,CASSKTGSFARAFF
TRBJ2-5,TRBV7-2,CASSFRRGQETQYF